This passage covers 18 T cell receptor beta chains from one sample sequenced in a study of blood T cells in healthy people across ages. Primers used in a second PCR of about 6 to 11 cycles were a sample-barcoded 5' primer and a J-beta primer mix. Each CDR3 protein gets one entry after TCRdb re-called the 5' RACE reads with MiXCR. The sample comprises fewer than 800,000 distinct CDR3 sequences, around 49% of which are singletons, and 25% to 35% rests with the top ten. Input material: blood. Every receptor here comes from an older woman in good health.

This clonotype was counted a single time. The gene calls are TRBV20-1 and TRBJ2-1; tentatively, D is TRBD2 (5 bases). The germline V and J ends were trimmed by 5 bases and 0 bases, with 14 bases remaining between them. This CDR3 is built from 15 residues. Germline V CDR1 and CDR2: DFQATT, SNEGSKA (reference sequence). The chain's CDR3 is CSAGGDTSSYNEQFF. The CDR3 nucleotides are TGCAGTGCTGGAGGAGACACGAGCTCCTACAATGAGCAGTTCTTC.

This chain joins TRBV28 and TRBJ2-1, with a tentative D call TRBD2 (5 bases). The CDR3 is 14 residues long. Per germline, CDR1 MDHEN and CDR2 SYDVKM. V was cut by 10 bases and J by 4 bases, with 17 bases left in between. As DNA, the CDR3 is TGTGCCACCACGACGGGAACTTATTACAATGAGCAGTTCTTC. Translating it yields CATTTGTYYNEQFF.

The chain couples TRBV4-2 to TRBJ1-5, with D tentatively TRBD1 (6 bases). This CDR3 region has 15 residues. In germline, CDR1 is LGHNA, CDR2 YNFKEQ. V was clipped by 8 bases and J by 0 bases, with 14 bases between them. The CDR3 reads CASGTQGNSNQPQHF. The CDR3 DNA sequence: TGTGCCAGCGGGACACAGGGTAATAGCAATCAGCCCCAGCATTTT.

This chain connects TRBV2 to TRBJ2-5, with D possibly TRBD1 on 7 matching bases. Judging by the DNA end, TRBJ2-7 fits better; the J call may be wrong. This CDR3 is built from 13 residues. Per the germline V gene, CDR1 is SNHLY and CDR2 is FYNNEI. CDR3 amino acids: CASRRDSLYEQYF. DNA for the CDR3: TGTGCCAGCAGGCGGGACAGCCTTTACGAGCAGTACTTC.

V is TRBV5-1 and J is TRBJ1-1; D might be TRBD1 (5 bases). The V end lost 4 bases, the J end lost 3 bases, and 10 bases lay between the germline ends. CDR3 length: 13 residues. Germline loops: CDR1 SGHRS, CDR2 YFSETQ. This CDR3 reads CASSGGEDTEAFF. DNA of the CDR3: TGCGCCAGCAGCGGAGGGGAAGACACTGAAGCTTTCTTT.

In its sample, this clonotype was seen a few times. V usage is TRBV20-1 and J usage is TRBJ2-1; TRBD2 matches 7 bases. The J call may be incorrect, as the DNA end agrees better with TRBJ2-7. The CDR3 spans 14 residues. Germline V lookup: CDR1 DFQATT, CDR2 SNEGSKA (reference sequence). The CDR3 DNA is TGCAGTGCTAGAGACAGGGAGGGCCGCAATGAGCAGTACTTC. This translates into CSARDREGRNEQYF.

This chain uses TRBV12-3 or TRBV12-4 with TRBJ1-6; the D is unclear. The V gene lost 7 bases and the J gene lost 8 bases, with 9 bases spanning the gap. The CDR3 is made up of 12 amino acids. The CDR3 DNA reads TGTGCCAGCAAAACTAACCATTCACCCCTCCACTTT. It yields the protein CASKTNHSPLHF.

This clonotype has only a few counts. V and J are TRBV3-1 and TRBJ2-4; tentatively, D is TRBD1 or TRBD2 (5 bases each). Per the germline V gene, CDR1 is LGHDT and CDR2 is YNNKEL (reference sequence). The CDR3 totals 12 residues. Trimming stripped 3 bases from V and 13 bases from J, with 13 bases between. The CDR3 loop reads CASSHTGAEQYF. The CDR3 DNA reads TGTGCCAGCAGCCATACAGGAGCGGAGCAGTACTTC.

The DNA for the CDR3 is TGTGCCAGCAGTTTAGAGAGGGGCTACACCTTC. This gives the protein CASSLERGYTF. V usage is TRBV28 and J usage is TRBJ1-2; D remains ambiguous. V dropped 2 bases and J dropped 8 bases, with 6 bases sitting between them. From germline, CDR1 is MDHEN and CDR2 SYDVKM. CDR3 length: 11 amino acids.

This clonotype was seen only a few times. V gene TRBV20-1 combines with J gene TRBJ2-5, with 11 bases matching TRBD2. The assigned J gene may be wrong: the sequence end matches TRBJ2-7 better. This CDR3 spans 14 amino acids. The germline CDR1 and CDR2 sequences are DFQATT and SNEGSKA (reference sequence). CDR3 in amino acids: CSARSPGLADEQYF. In DNA form, the CDR3 reads TGCAGTGCTAGATCGCCGGGACTAGCGGACGAGCAGTACTTC.

This clonotype has just one count. The junction differs from germline at one of its ends, possibly a read error. The V gene is TRBV29-1, the J gene TRBJ2-3, with D unclear. The germline V gene has CDR1 SQVTM and CDR2 ANQGSEA. The CDR3 is 14 amino acids. CDR3 residues: CSARLQRSTATQYF. For the CDR3, the DNA is TGCAGCGCCCGACTTCAGAGAAGCACAGCTACGCAGTATTTT.

This clonotype was counted only a few times. The J gene is TRBJ2-5, the V gene TRBV29-1; TRBD2 matches at 15 bases. This CDR3 is built from 18 residues. The ends lost 1 base at V and 3 bases at J; junction bases unmatched: 9. The germline V gene encodes CDR1 SQVTM and CDR2 ANQGSEA. The CDR3 here is CSVEVRTSGRAAKETQYF. CDR3 in DNA: TGCAGCGTTGAAGTACGGACTAGCGGGAGGGCCGCCAAAGAGACCCAGTACTTC.

The chain combines TRBV28 with TRBJ2-1, with no clear D. Deletions cut 7 bases from V and 4 bases from J, with 11 bases between. The germline gives CDR1 MDHEN, CDR2 SYDVKM. This CDR3 contains 13 residues. The CDR3 DNA follows: TGTGCCAGCAAAAGGGATCAGTACAATGAGCAGTTCTTC. Translation gives CASKRDQYNEQFF.

This clonotype was seen only once. V usage is TRBV4-2 and J usage is TRBJ2-4; 14 bases are shared with TRBD2. The tail of the sequence fits TRBJ2-7 better, so the J call may be wrong. The CDR3 is 18 amino acids. CDR1 and CDR2 (germline): LGHNA, YNFKEQ. The CDR3 nucleotides read TGTGCCAGCAGCTCCGGACTAGCGGGAGGACTATTTGCCTACGAGCAGTACTTC. It translates to CASSSGLAGGLFAYEQYF.

The chain joins TRBV5-1 to TRBJ2-5, with D possibly called TRBD1 or TRBD2 (6 bases each). This CDR3 region has 16 residues. The V gene's germline CDR1 is SGHRS and CDR2 YFSETQ. Trimming cost V 6 bases and J 2 bases, with 20 bases left between them. The CDR3 reads CASTLGGPRIQETQYF. DNA of the CDR3: TGCGCCAGCACCCTGGGGGGCCCAAGGATTCAAGAGACCCAGTACTTC.

This clonotype came up a few times. V is TRBV3-1 and J is TRBJ2-6; 8 bases line up with TRBD1. The V gene end was trimmed by 0 bases and the J gene end by 0 bases; junction bases not matched to a gene: 4. The germline V gene encodes CDR1 LGHDT and CDR2 YNNKEL (reference sequence). This CDR3 region has 18 residues. The CDR3 DNA follows: TGTGCCAGCAGCCAAGATCGGGACAGGCACTCTGGGGCCAACGTCCTGACTTTC. This codes for CASSQDRDRHSGANVLTF.

V usage is TRBV12-3 or TRBV12-4 and J usage is TRBJ2-4; tentative D call: TRBD2 (5 bases). This CDR3 has 15 amino acids. Deletions cut 6 bases from V and 7 bases from J, with 19 bases between. The CDR3 loop is CASSPGPSGSNIQYF. The CDR3 coding sequence is TGTGCCAGCAGCCCAGGTCCAAGTGGGAGCAACATTCAGTACTTC.

The J gene is TRBJ2-7, the V gene TRBV28; 7 bases fit TRBD1. The V gene's germline CDR1 is MDHEN and CDR2 SYDVKM. This CDR3 has 14 amino acids. The V segment lost 6 bases and the J segment 3 bases; nucleotides outside the gene matches: 8. The CDR3 is CASSSPYRGYEQYF. The CDR3 DNA is TGTGCCAGCAGCTCACCTTACAGGGGCTACGAGCAGTACTTC.